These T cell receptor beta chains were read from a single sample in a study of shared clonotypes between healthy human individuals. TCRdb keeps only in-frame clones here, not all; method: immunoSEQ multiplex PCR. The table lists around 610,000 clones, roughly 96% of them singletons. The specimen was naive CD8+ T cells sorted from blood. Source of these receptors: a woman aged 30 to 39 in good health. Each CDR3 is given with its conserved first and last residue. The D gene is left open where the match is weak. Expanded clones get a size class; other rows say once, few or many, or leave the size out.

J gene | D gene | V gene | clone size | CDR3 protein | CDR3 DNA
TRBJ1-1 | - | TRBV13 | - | CASSPGRNMNTEAFF | TGTGCCAGCAGCCCCGGTAGGAACATGAACACTGAAGCTTTCTTT
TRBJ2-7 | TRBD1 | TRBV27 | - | CASSLGTGVWEQYF | TGTGCCAGCAGTTTAGGTACAGGGGTCTGGGAGCAGTACTTC
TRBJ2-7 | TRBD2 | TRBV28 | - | CASGTSGLSPEQYF | TGTGCCAGTGGGACTAGCGGGTTGTCTCCCGAGCAGTACTTC
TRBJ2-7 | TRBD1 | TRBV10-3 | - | CAISEWGGQGPYEQYF | TGTGCCATCAGTGAGTGGGGGGGACAGGGGCCCTACGAGCAGTACTTC
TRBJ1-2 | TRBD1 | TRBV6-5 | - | CASIQTLTGGYTF | TGTGCCAGCATCCAGACCTTGACAGGGGGCTACACCTTC
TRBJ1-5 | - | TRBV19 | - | CASSPTRHSPRNQPQHF | TGTGCCAGTAGTCCCACGCGACACAGCCCCCGCAATCAGCCCCAGCATTTT
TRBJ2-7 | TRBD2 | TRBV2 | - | CASSAIAGANSEQYF | TGTGCCAGCAGCGCAATAGCGGGAGCTAACTCCGAGCAGTACTTC
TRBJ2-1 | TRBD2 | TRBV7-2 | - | CASSDWRTSGYNEQFF | TGTGCCAGCAGCGACTGGCGGACTAGCGGCTACAATGAGCAGTTCTTC
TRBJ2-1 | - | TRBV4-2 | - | CASSPRITSTGDEQFF | TGTGCCAGCAGCCCGCGGATTACTAGCACGGGCGATGAGCAGTTCTTC
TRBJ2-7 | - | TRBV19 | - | CASSISLDRNPLAPRNEQYF | TGTGCCAGTAGTATCTCTCTGGACAGGAACCCTCTAGCGCCGCGTAACGAGCAGTACTTC
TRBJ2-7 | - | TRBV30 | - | CAWSVKGRGQATYEQYF | TGTGCCTGGAGTGTAAAAGGGAGAGGGCAGGCGACCTACGAGCAGTACTTC
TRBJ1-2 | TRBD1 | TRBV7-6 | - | CASSSDTTGTNYGYTF | TGTGCCAGCAGCTCCGATACGACAGGGACAAACTATGGCTACACCTTC
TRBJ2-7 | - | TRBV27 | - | CASSLYYLGLALGEQYF | TGTGCCAGCAGTTTATATTATCTAGGGCTAGCCTTGGGAGAGCAGTACTTC
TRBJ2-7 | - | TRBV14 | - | CASSQGQNYEQYF | TGTGCCAGCAGCCAAGGACAGAACTACGAGCAGTACTTC
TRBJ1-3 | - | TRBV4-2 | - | CASSQDNGGENTIYF | TGTGCCAGCAGCCAAGATAACGGAGGTGAAAACACCATATATTTT
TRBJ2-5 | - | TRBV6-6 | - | CASSQGWGETQYF | TGTGCCAGCAGCCAGGGTTGGGGAGAGACCCAGTACTTC
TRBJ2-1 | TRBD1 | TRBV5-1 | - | CASSYLQGVLNEQFF | TGCGCCAGCAGCTACCTACAGGGGGTTTTGAATGAGCAGTTCTTC
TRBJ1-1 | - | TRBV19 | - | CASSGPLEAFF | TGTGCCAGTAGCGGACCGCTCGAAGCTTTCTTT
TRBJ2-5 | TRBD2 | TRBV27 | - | CASSLAKPGLLGETQYF | TGTGCCAGCAGTTTAGCTAAACCGGGACTACTAGGGGAGACCCAGTACTTC
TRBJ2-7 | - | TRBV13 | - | CASSIGLKHEQYF | TGTGCCAGCAGCATCGGACTAAAACACGAGCAGTACTTC
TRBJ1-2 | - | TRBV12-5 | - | CASGWTAYDGYTF | TGTGCTAGTGGTTGGACAGCGTACGATGGCTACACCTTC
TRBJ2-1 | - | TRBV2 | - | CASTEGSGHPDEQFF | TGTGCCAGCACCGAAGGGTCAGGGCACCCGGATGAGCAGTTCTTC
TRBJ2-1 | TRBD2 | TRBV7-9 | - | CASSLVLAGLNNEQFF | TGTGCCAGCAGCTTAGTTCTAGCGGGCCTAAACAATGAGCAGTTCTTC
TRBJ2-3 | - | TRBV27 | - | CASSLSEGSDTQYF | TGTGCCAGCAGTTTATCGGAAGGGTCGGATACGCAGTATTTT
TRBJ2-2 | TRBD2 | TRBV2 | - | CASSEVGGRDTGELFF | TGTGCCAGCAGTGAAGTGGGCGGGAGAGACACCGGGGAGCTGTTTTTT
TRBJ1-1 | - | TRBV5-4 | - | CASSLGPNTEAFF | TGTGCCAGCAGCTTGGGGCCGAACACTGAAGCTTTCTTT
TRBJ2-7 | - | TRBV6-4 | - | CASSEGQGFEQYF | TGTGCCAGCAGTGAAGGGCAGGGATTCGAGCAGTACTTC
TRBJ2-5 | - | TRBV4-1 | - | CASSPRQGLGETQYF | TGCGCCAGCAGCCCGCGACAGGGACTAGGAGAGACCCAGTACTTC
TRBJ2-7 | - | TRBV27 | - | CASSLGATYEQYF | TGTGCCAGCAGCTTGGGAGCAACCTACGAGCAGTACTTC
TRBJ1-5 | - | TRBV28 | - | CASSLGVREENQPQHF | TGTGCCAGCAGTTTAGGTGTCAGGGAAGAGAATCAGCCCCAGCATTTT
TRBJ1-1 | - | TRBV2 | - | CASSDSGEAFF | TGTGCCAGCAGTGATTCAGGTGAAGCTTTCTTT
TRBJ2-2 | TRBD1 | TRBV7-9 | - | CASSYRQGAQRTGELFF | TGTGCCAGCAGCTACCGACAGGGGGCGCAAAGAACCGGGGAGCTGTTTTTT
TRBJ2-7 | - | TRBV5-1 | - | CASSTGQSSYEQYF | TGCGCCAGCAGCACTGGACAATCCTCCTACGAGCAGTACTTC
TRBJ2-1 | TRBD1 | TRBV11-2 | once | CASSFGTGVVYNEQFF | TGTGCCAGCAGCTTTGGGACAGGGGTTGTCTACAATGAGCAGTTCTTC
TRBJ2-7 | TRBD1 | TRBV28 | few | CASSSRGWLGEQYF | TGTGCCAGCAGTTCCAGGGGGTGGTTAGGCGAGCAGTACTTC
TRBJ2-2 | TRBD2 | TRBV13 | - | CASSPSGRVGELFF | TGTGCCAGCAGTCCTAGCGGGAGAGTCGGGGAGCTGTTTTTT
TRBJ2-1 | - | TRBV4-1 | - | CASSQDPLASTYNEQFF | TGCGCCAGCAGCCAAGATCCGTTAGCCAGCACCTACAATGAGCAGTTCTTC
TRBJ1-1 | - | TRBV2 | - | CASSVQFNTEAFF | TGTGCCAGCAGTGTACAGTTTAACACTGAAGCTTTCTTT
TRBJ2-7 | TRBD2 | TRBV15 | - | CATGRTSGKHEQYF | TGTGCCACCGGCCGGACTAGCGGGAAGCACGAGCAGTACTTC
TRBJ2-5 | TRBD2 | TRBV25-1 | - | CASSDWTSGETQYF | TGTGCCAGCAGTGATTGGACTAGCGGGGAGACCCAGTACTTC
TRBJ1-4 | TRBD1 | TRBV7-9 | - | CASSLLRQGDDEKLFF | TGTGCCAGCAGCTTACTCAGACAGGGGGATGATGAAAAACTGTTTTTT
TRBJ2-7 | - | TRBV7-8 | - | CASSLVLNTYYEQYF | TGTGCCAGCAGCTTAGTATTGAACACCTACTACGAGCAGTACTTC
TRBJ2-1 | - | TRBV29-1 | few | CSVDYNEQFF | TGCAGCGTTGATTACAATGAGCAGTTCTTC
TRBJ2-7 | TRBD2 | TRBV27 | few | CASSSPPAGGGHEQYF | TGTGCCAGCAGTTCACCCCCTGCGGGAGGAGGACACGAGCAGTACTTC
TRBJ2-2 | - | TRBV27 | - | CASIPSGSGGTGELFF | TGTGCCAGCATCCCGAGCGGATCTGGGGGCACCGGGGAGCTGTTTTTT
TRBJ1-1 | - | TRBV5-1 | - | CASSMDSTTEAFF | TGCGCCAGCAGTATGGACAGCACCACTGAAGCTTTCTTT
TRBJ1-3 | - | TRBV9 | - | CASSRGNTIYF | TGTGCCAGCAGCAGGGGAAACACCATATATTTT
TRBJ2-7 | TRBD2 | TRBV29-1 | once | CSVLAGGRYEQYF | TGCAGCGTATTAGCGGGAGGACGCTACGAGCAGTACTTC
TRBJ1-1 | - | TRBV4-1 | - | CASSQVYGRGTEAFF | TGCGCCAGCAGCCAAGTGTATGGGCGAGGGACTGAAGCTTTCTTT
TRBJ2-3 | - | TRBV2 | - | CASSEGRRTDTQYF | TGTGCCAGCAGTGAGGGCAGGCGCACAGATACGCAGTATTTT